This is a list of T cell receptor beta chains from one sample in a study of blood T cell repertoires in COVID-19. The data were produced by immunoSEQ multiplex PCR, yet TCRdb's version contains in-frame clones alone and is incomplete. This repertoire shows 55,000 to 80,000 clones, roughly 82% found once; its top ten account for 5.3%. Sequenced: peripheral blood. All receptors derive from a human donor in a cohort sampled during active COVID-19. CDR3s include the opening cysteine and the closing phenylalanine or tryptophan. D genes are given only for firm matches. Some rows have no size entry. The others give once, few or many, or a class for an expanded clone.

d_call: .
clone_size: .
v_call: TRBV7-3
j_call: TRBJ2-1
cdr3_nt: TGTGCCAGCAGCCCATTGCCCGCTGCGGACAATGAGCAGTTCTTC
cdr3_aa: CASSPLPAADNEQFF

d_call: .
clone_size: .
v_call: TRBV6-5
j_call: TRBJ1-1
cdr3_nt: TGTGCCAGCAGTCCTAAGCCGAGGACTGAAGCTTTCTTT
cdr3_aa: CASSPKPRTEAFF

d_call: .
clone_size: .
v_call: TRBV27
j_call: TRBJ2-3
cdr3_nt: TGTGCCAGCAGTTATGGACACCCCACAGATACGCAGTATTTT
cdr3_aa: CASSYGHPTDTQYF

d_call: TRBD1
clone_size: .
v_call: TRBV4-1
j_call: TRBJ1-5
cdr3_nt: TGCGCCAGCAGCCAGCCGGACAGGCCCAATCAGCCCCAGCATTTT
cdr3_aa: CASSQPDRPNQPQHF

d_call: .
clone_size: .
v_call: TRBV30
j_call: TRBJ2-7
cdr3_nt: TGTGCCTGGAGCCTGCAGGGTTACGAGCAGTACTTC
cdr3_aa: CAWSLQGYEQYF

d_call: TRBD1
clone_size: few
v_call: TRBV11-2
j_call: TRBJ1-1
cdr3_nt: TGTGCCAGCAGTCGACAGGGAATGAACACTGAAGCTTTCTTT
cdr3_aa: CASSRQGMNTEAFF

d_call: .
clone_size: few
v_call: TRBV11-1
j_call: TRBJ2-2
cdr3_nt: TGTGCCAGCAGCGTACAGATAGGGGAAGGCGGGGAGCTGTTTTTT
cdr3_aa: CASSVQIGEGGELFF

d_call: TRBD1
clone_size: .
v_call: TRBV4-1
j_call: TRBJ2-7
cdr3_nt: TGCGCCAGCAGCCAAGATCTCGCGCGACAGGGGCCCTACGAGCAGTACTTC
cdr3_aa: CASSQDLARQGPYEQYF

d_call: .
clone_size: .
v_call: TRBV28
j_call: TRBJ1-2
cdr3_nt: TGTGCCAGCAGCCCAGGAAGGCAGTATGGCTACACCTTC
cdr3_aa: CASSPGRQYGYTF

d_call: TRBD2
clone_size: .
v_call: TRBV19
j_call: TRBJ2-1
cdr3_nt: TGTGCCATGGGCACCGCGGGGGGTGAGCAGTTCTTC
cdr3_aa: CAMGTAGGEQFF

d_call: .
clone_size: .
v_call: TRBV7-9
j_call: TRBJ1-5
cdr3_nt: TGTGCCAGCAGCTCCGGGGTTGGGAGCAATCAGCCCCAGCATTTT
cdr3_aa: CASSSGVGSNQPQHF

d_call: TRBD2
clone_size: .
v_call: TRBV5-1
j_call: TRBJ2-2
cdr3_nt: TGCGCCAGCAGCGCCGCCGGGACTACTCTGACCGGGGAGCTGTTTTTT
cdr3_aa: CASSAAGTTLTGELFF

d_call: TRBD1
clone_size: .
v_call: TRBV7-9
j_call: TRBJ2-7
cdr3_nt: TGTGCCAGCAGTGACAGGGGCATCTCCTACGAGCAGTACTTC
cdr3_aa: CASSDRGISYEQYF

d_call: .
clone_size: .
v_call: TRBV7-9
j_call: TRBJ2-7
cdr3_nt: TGTGCCAGCAGCCGCGTTCGGACTAAGACCTCCTACGAGCAGTACTTC
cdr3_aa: CASSRVRTKTSYEQYF

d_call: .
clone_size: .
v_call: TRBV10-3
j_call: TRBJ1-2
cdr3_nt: TGTGCCATCAGTGATGTACAGGCGAACTATGGCTACACCTTC
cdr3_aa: CAISDVQANYGYTF

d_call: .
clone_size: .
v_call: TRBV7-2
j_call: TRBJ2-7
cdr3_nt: TGTGCCAGCAGCTCCACCAGGGGTCCCTACGAGCAGTACTTC
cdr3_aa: CASSSTRGPYEQYF

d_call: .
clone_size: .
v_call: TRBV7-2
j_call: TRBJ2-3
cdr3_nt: TGTGCCAGCAGCCTACAACGGGGGAACACAGATACGCAGTATTTT
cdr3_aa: CASSLQRGNTDTQYF

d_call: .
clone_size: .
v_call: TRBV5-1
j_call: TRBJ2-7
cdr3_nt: TGCGCCAGCAGCTTAAAGCAGGGGACCCACGAGCAGTACTTC
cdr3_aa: CASSLKQGTHEQYF

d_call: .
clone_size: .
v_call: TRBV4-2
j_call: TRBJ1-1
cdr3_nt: TGTGCCAGCAGCCCCCGGGGGGCGAACACTGAAGCTTTCTTT
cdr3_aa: CASSPRGANTEAFF

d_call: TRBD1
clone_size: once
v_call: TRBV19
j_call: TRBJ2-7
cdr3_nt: TGTGCCAGTAGTTTAACCGGGACAGAGTTCTACGAGCAGTACTTC
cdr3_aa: CASSLTGTEFYEQYF

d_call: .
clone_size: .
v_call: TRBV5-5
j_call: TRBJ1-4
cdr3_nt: TGTGCCAGCAGCTTGGGAGGGGAGGGTGAAAAACTGTTTTTT
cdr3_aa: CASSLGGEGEKLFF

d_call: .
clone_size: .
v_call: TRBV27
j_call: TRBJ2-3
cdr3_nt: TGTGCCAGCAGTTCCCGGGGCACAGATACGCAGTATTTT
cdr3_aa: CASSSRGTDTQYF

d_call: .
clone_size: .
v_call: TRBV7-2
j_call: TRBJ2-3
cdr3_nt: TGTGCCAGCAGCATCTATAGCACAGATACGCAGTATTTT
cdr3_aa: CASSIYSTDTQYF

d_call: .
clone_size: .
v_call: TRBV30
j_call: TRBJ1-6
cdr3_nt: TGTGCCTGGAGACAAGCCGGGAGCGGGAATTCACCCCTCCACTTT
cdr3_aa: CAWRQAGSGNSPLHF

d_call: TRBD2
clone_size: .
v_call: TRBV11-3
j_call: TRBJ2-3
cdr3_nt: TGTGCCAGCAGCTTAAAGGCGGGGGTTAGCACAGATACGCAGTATTTT
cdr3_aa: CASSLKAGVSTDTQYF

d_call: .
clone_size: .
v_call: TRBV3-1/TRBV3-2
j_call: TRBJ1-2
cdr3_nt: TGTGCCAGCAGCTCTCAGGACTGGATCGGCTACACCTTC
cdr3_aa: CASSSQDWIGYTF

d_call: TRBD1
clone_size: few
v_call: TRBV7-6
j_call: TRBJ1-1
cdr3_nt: TGTGCCAGCAGCAAACGGACAGGGGGTTTGAACACTGAAGCTTTCTTT
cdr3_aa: CASSKRTGGLNTEAFF

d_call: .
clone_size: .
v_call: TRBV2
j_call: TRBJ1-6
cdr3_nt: TGTGCCAGCAGTGAATCCCAGGGGAACTCACCCCTCCACTTT
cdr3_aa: CASSESQGNSPLHF

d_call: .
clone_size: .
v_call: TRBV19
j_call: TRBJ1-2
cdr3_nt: TGTGCCAGTAGTATGGGCGGGCGCTATGGCTACACCTTC
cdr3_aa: CASSMGGRYGYTF

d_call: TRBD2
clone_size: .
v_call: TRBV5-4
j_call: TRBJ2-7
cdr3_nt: TGTGCCAGCAGCTCCGGACTAGCGGGGGGGGTCTACGAGCAGTACTTC
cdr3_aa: CASSSGLAGGVYEQYF

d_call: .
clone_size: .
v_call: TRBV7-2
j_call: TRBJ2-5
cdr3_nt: TGTGCCAGCAGCAAAACCGGAACCAGGGAGACCCAGTACTTC
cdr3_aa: CASSKTGTRETQYF

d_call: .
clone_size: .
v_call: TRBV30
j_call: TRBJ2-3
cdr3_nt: TGTGCCTGTAGAAACAGGGGCACAGATACGCAGTATTTT
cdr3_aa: CACRNRGTDTQYF

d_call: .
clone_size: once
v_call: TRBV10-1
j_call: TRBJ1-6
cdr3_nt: TGCGCCAGCAGTGAGTTCTCTTCGGGGAATTCACCCCTCCACTTT
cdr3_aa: CASSEFSSGNSPLHF

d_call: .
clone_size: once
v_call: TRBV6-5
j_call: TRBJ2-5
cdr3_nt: TGTGCCAGCAACACCCGGGGAGAGACCCAGTACTTC
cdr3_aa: CASNTRGETQYF

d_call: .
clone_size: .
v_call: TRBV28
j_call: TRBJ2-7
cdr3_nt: TGTGCCAGCAGTTTATCCCACCGGGAGCAGTACTTC
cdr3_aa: CASSLSHREQYF

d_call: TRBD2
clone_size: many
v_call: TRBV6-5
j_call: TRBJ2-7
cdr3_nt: TGTGCCAGCAGCAAAGCGGGGGCGATCTCCTACGAGCAGTACTTC
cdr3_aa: CASSKAGAISYEQYF

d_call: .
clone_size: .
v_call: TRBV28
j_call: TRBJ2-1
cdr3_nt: TGTGCCAGCAGTCCCCAGCTCGCGGGCTCCTACAATGAGCAGTTCTTC
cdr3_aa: CASSPQLAGSYNEQFF

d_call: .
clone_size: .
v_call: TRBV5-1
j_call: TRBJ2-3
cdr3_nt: TGCGCCAGCAGCTCTGGTCCGGGGGTGACCACAGATACGCAGTATTTT
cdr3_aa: CASSSGPGVTTDTQYF

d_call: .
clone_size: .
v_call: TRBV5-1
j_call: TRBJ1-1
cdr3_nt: TGCGCCAGCAGCCTACCGACAGCGAACACTGAAGCTTTCTTT
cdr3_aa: CASSLPTANTEAFF

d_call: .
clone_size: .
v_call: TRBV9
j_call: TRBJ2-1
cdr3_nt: TGTGCCAGCAGCGTAGTATCTGGGGCGATCTACAATGAGCAGTTCTTC
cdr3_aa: CASSVVSGAIYNEQFF